This T cell receptor beta chain was retrieved from a study of low-dose radiotherapy and immunotherapy resistance in tumors. In the study overall: Participants in Cohort 1 were administered 0.5 Gy per fraction at 2-week intervals, to a cumulative dose of 6.5 Gy. Every two weeks, cyclophosphamide 200 mg/m2 was infused one day before radiation plus immunotherapy.

Ten or more counts support this clonotype. V lost 7 bases and J lost 2; bases outside the gene matches: 8. CDR1 is LGHDT, CDR2 YNNKEL, per germline (reference sequence). This CDR3 has 14 residues. With TRAV- and TRBV-specific primers, first-strand cDNA was made, covering the alpha and beta chains. It was with a constant-region primer and a V-primer adapter that TCRs were amplified over roughly 19 PCR cycles. In vitro transcription served to amplify the mRNA that had been isolated. Using its own MiXCR run on the reads, TCRdb lists one record per CDR3 protein. The sample records tens of thousands of distinct CDR3 sequences, around 29% being singletons. Time point in this sample: before trial treatment. It was nivolumab, ipilimumab, aspirin, low-dose cyclophosphamide and low-dose radiotherapy that donors received.

The chain recombines TRBV3-1 with TRBJ2-7, with 7 nucleotides matching TRBD2. The source is a female donor with ovarian cancer. The sample was PBMCs, taken before treatment. CDR3 nucleotides: TGTGCCAGCACCTCGACTAGCAGAACCTACGAGCAGTACTTC. Translated: CASTSTSRTYEQYF.